Shown below are 11 T cell receptor beta chains from a single sample sequenced in a study of blood T cell repertoires in COVID-19. TCRdb's copy holds only in-frame clones and misses some; the assay was immunoSEQ multiplex PCR. This table holds 30,000 to 40,000 clones, more than 80% found once. Specimen: peripheral blood. All receptors come from a man aged 55 to 69 with active or convalescent COVID-19.

The chain carries TRBV24-1 and TRBJ2-1; 7 bases map to TRBD2. V was pared by 4 bases and J by 15 bases, with 5 bases of the junction left unmatched. The CDR3 spans 11 residues. Germline V gene sequence: CDR1 KGHDR, CDR2 SFDVKD. The CDR3: CATSDPTSLFF. The CDR3, as DNA: TGTGCCACCAGTGACCCGACTAGCCTGTTCTTC.

The CDR3 DNA follows: TGCGCCAGCAGCCAAGGCTCGGGGGGCGTAAATGAAAAACTGTTTTTT. As protein: CASSQGSGGVNEKLFF. This chain joins TRBV4-3 and TRBJ1-4; D possibly corresponds to TRBD1 (6 bases). CDR3 length equals 16 residues. Germline loops: CDR1 LGHNA, CDR2 YSLEER. V was pared by 1 base and J by 5 bases, with 14 bases between.

The chain combines TRBV10-2 with TRBJ2-7; weak D call: TRBD2 (6 bases). The length of the CDR3 is 13 residues. V was cut by 9 bases and J by 4 bases, with 16 bases left in between. The germline CDR1 and CDR2 sequences are WSHSY and SAAADI. The CDR3 here is CASSRDSYYEQYV. CDR3 sequence (DNA): TGCGCCAGTAGCCGGGACTCGTATTACGAGCAGTACGTC.

This clone has only one observation. This chain joins TRBV19 and TRBJ1-6; no clear D. The V and J ends lost 1 base and 9 bases respectively, with 7 bases between them. Germline CDR1 and CDR2: LNHDA and SQIVND (reference sequence). The CDR3 contains 13 residues. CDR3: CASSIVGPSPLHF. Written as DNA, the CDR3 is TGTGCCAGTAGTATAGTTGGCCCTTCACCCCTCCACTTT.

The chain uses TRBV24-1 and TRBJ2-5, with 11 bases aligning to TRBD1. This CDR3 spans 15 amino acids. V lost 7 bases to trimming and J lost 4 bases; unmatched junction nucleotides: 7. The germline V gene encodes CDR1 KGHDR and CDR2 SFDVKD. CDR3 DNA sequence: TGTGCCACCAGCCAGGGACAGGGGGGGCTAGAGACCCAGTACTTC. Protein sequence: CATSQGQGGLETQYF.

The chain recombines TRBV28 with TRBJ2-5, with TRBD1 matching over 8 bases. The CDR3 is made up of 14 amino acids. CDR1 and CDR2 from the germline V gene are MDHEN and SYDVKM. V trimming: 6 bases; J trimming: 5 bases; junction bases outside the gene matches: 8. The CDR3 reads CASSTTGGMETQYF. DNA of the CDR3: TGTGCCAGCAGCACTACAGGGGGAATGGAGACCCAGTACTTC. The full variable domain, rest sourced from reference TRBV28 and TRBJ2-5, is DVKVTQSSRYLVKRTGEKVFLECVQDMDHENMFWYRQDPGLGLRLIYFSYDVKMKEKGDIPEGYSVSREKKERFSLILESASTNQTSMYLCASSTTGGMETQYFGPGTRLLVL.

This chain uses TRBV27 with TRBJ2-3, with a tentative D call TRBD1 (6 bases). Between the trimmed V and J ends, which lost 2 bases and 6 bases, there was a span of 12 bases. Germline values: CDR1 MNHEY, CDR2 SMNVEV (reference sequence). The CDR3 is 14 residues long. CDR3 amino acids: CASSLSRGYDTQYF. The DNA of the CDR3 is TGTGCCAGCAGTTTAAGCAGGGGCTATGATACGCAGTATTTT.

The chain is built from TRBV5-4 and TRBJ1-3; 7 bases fit TRBD1. In germline, CDR1 is SGHNT, CDR2 YYREEE (reference sequence). Trimming cost V 4 bases and J 4 bases; bases outside gene matches: 5. The CDR3 is made up of 14 amino acids. The CDR3: CASSATGVGNTIYF. CDR3 nucleotides: TGTGCCAGCAGCGCTACAGGGGTCGGAAACACCATATATTTT. Full variable domain (remainder filled in from reference TRBV5-4 and TRBJ1-3): ETGVTQSPTHLIKTRGQQVTLRCSSQSGHNTVSWYQQALGQGPQFIFQYYREEENGRGNFPPRFSGLQFPNYSSELNVNALELDDSALYLCASSATGVGNTIYFGEGSWLTVV.

This clone was detected only once. This chain joins TRBV7-2 and TRBJ2-1; 12 bases are a match to TRBD2. The CDR3 extends over 15 amino acids. Germline loops: CDR1 SGHTA, CDR2 FQGNSA. Unmatched junction bases numbered 3, after V lost 5 bases and J lost 4 bases. The CDR3 nucleotides are TGTGCCAGCAGCCAGACTAGCGGGAGTTACAATGAGCAGTTCTTC. Translating it yields CASSQTSGSYNEQFF. The whole variable domain, filled in from reference TRBV7-2 and TRBJ2-1, reads GAGVSQSPSNKVTEKGKDVELRCDPISGHTALYWYRQSLGQGLEFLIYFQGNSAPDKSGLPSDRFSAERTGGSVSTLTIQRTQQEDSAVYLCASSQTSGSYNEQFFGPGTRLTVL.

This clone is termed large. The chain recombines TRBV4-2 with TRBJ1-2; 7 positions match TRBD1. V lost 3 bases to trimming and J lost 4 bases; unmatched junction nucleotides: 11. This CDR3 comprises 16 residues. CDR1 LGHNA and CDR2 YNFKEQ come from the germline V gene. The CDR3 region is CASSQYLAGTVYGYTF. CDR3 sequence (DNA): TGTGCCAGCAGCCAGTACCTCGCGGGGACAGTCTATGGCTACACCTTC.

The J gene is TRBJ1-5, the V gene TRBV3-1 (or the pseudogene TRBV3-2); D gene ambiguous. V was pared by 0 bases and J by 5 bases, with 11 bases between. This CDR3 spans 15 amino acids. CDR1 LGHDT and CDR2 YNNKEL come from the germline V gene (reference sequence). CDR3 region: CASSQDPGRHQPQHF. In DNA form, the CDR3 reads TGTGCCAGCAGCCAAGATCCGGGTCGCCATCAGCCCCAGCATTTT.